The 11 T cell receptor beta chains in this list originate from one sample, sequenced in a study of T cells expressing NK-cell markers. TCRdb re-analyzed the 5' RACE reads; it lists each CDR3 protein once, without DNA. Its listing shows about 170,000 distinct CDR3 sequences. The sample taken for sequencing was blood T cells: a sorted CD56 or NKG2C T cell subset, CD4+ or CD8+ T cells, or bulk PBMC T cells (not recorded which). Every receptor here comes from a man aged 18 to 70 in good health.

The CDR3 protein is CASSRDYGHWLAFF. The J gene is TRBJ1-1, the V gene TRBV5-1; the TCRdb call, TRBD1, lacks DNA for checking. CDR1 is SGHRS, CDR2 YFSETQ, per germline. This CDR3 is 14 amino acids long.

The chain carries TRBV6-2 or TRBV6-3 and TRBJ2-7; TCRdb outputs TRBD2, but without DNA this stays unchecked. The CDR3 spans 15 residues. Germline V gene sequence: CDR1 MNHEY, CDR2 SVGEGT. The CDR3 reads CASSYTETSGSGQYF.

This chain joins TRBV7-6 and TRBJ1-5. Germline loops: CDR1 SGHVS, CDR2 FNYEAQ. The CDR3 has 15 amino acids. CDR3 sequence reads: CASSLTDGSNQPQHF.

This rearrangement joins TRBV28 to TRBJ1-5. Looked up from germline, CDR1 is MDHEN and CDR2 is SYDVKM. The CDR3 covers 15 residues. This CDR3 reads CASSSMAYSNQPQHF.

The gene calls are TRBV15 and TRBJ2-2; TCRdb indicates TRBD2, and absent DNA this call remains unverified. CDR1 is LNHNV, CDR2 YYDKDF, per germline (reference sequence). This CDR3 contains 17 residues. This CDR3 is CATSVLIAGGSTGELFF. The complete variable domain, with remaining parts taken from reference TRBV15 and TRBJ2-2, reads DAMVIQNPRYQVTQFGKPVTLSCSQTLNHNVMYWYQQKSSQAPKLLFHYYDKDFNNEADTPDNFQSRRPNTSFCFLDIRSPGLGDTAMYLCATSVLIAGGSTGELFFGEGSRLTVL.

This chain uses TRBV11-2 with TRBJ1-2; as DNA is missing, the TRBD1 call by TCRdb cannot be tested. CDR1 SGHAT and CDR2 FQNNGV come from the germline V gene. This CDR3 has 13 residues. CDR3 loop: CASSLGPSNGYTF. The entire variable domain, with the rest obtained from reference TRBV11-2 and TRBJ1-2, is as follows: EAGVAQSPRYKIIEKRQSVAFWCNPISGHATLYWYQQILGQGPKLLIQFQNNGVVDDSQLPKDRFSAERLKGVDSTLKIQPAKLEDSAVYLCASSLGPSNGYTFGSGTRLTVV.

J is TRBJ2-3 and V is TRBV13; the D gene TCRdb calls, TRBD2, cannot be checked with no DNA. This CDR3 comprises 18 residues. In germline, CDR1 is PRHDT, CDR2 FYEKMQ (reference sequence). The CDR3 here is CASSPASGGAFYTDTQYF.

The chain recombines TRBV9 with TRBJ1-1; checking the TCRdb D call of TRBD1 is not possible without DNA. Germline V lookup: CDR1 SGDLS, CDR2 YYNGEE. The CDR3 contains 16 residues. The CDR3 spells CASSVESGALNTEAFF.

The chain employs TRBV4-2 and TRBJ2-7; TCRdb proposes TRBD1, but this gene call is untestable without DNA. Germline V lookup: CDR1 LGHNA, CDR2 YNFKEQ. The CDR3 length is 17 residues. CDR3 sequence: CASSQVSQAIGRYEQYF.

The chain employs TRBV12-3 or TRBV12-4 and TRBJ1-1; TCRdb indicates TRBD1, and absent DNA this call remains unverified. CDR3 size: 12 residues. CDR3 protein: CASRGERPGAFF.

J is TRBJ2-5 and V is TRBV7-6; as DNA is missing, the TRBD2 call by TCRdb cannot be tested. There are 14 residues in the CDR3. In germline, CDR1 is SGHVS, CDR2 FNYEAQ. The CDR3 sequence: CASSLGTSVETQYF.